This T cell receptor (beta chain) was captured by sequencing in a study of blood T cell repertoires in COVID-19. This clone was seen only a few times. This CDR3 region has 14 residues. The V end lost 3 bases, the J end lost 6 bases, and 12 bases lay between the germline ends. Germline V CDR1 and CDR2: DFQATT, SNEGSKA (reference sequence). Sequencing used immunoSEQ multiplex PCR; TCRdb keeps in-frame clones, though not all of them. This sample carries some 88,000 clones, 65% to 90% of them seen once, and the ten largest clones take under 8%. J is TRBJ1-6 and V is TRBV20-1; D ambiguous. The sample taken for sequencing was peripheral blood. The clonotype comes from a man in his fifties or sixties with acute or convalescent COVID-19. The DNA of the CDR3 is TGCAGTGCTAGTGCAACCGGAGGTAATTCACCCCTCCACTTT. The encoded protein is CSASATGGNSPLHF.